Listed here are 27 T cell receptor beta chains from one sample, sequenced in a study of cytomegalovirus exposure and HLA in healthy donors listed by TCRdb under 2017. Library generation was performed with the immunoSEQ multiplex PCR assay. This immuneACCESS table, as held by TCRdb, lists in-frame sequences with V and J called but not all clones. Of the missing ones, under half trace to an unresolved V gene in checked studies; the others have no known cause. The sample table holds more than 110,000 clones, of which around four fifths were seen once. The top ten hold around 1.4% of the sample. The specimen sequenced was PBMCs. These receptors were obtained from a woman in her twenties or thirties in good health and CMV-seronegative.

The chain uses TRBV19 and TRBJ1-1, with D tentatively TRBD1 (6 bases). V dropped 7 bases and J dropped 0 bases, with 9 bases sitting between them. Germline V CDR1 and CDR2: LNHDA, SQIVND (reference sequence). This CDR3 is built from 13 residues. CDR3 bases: TGTGCCAGTAAGGACAGAATGAACACTGAAGCTTTCTTT. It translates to CASKDRMNTEAFF.

The CDR3 loop reads CASSPSWGDSYNEQFF. The CDR3 nucleotides read TGTGCCAGCTCACCTTCTTGGGGGGACTCCTACAATGAGCAGTTCTTC. The chain combines TRBV18 with TRBJ2-1; tentatively, D is TRBD2 (6 bases). CDR3 length: 16 residues. Trimming took 3 bases from V and 0 from J, leaving 12 bases between them. The germline CDR1 and CDR2 sequences are KGHSH and LQKENI.

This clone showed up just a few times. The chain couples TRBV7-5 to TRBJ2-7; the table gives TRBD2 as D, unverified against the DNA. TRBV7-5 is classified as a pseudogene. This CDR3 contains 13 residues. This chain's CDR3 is CARSSYGGNEQYF. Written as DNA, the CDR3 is TGTGCCAGAAGTTCCTACGGGGGAAACGAGCAGTACTTC.

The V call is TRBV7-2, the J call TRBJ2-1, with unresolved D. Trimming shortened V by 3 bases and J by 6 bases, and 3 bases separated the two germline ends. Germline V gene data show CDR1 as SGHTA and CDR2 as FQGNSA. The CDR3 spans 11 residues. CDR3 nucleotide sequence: TGTGCCAGCAGCTTCGTCAATGAGCAGTTCTTC. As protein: CASSFVNEQFF.

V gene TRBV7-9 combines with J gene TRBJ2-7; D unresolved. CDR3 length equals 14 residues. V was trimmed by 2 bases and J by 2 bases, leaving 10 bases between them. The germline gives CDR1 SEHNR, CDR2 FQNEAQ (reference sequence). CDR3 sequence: CASSLSLSTYEQYF. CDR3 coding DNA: TGTGCCAGCAGCTTAAGTCTATCTACCTACGAGCAGTACTTC. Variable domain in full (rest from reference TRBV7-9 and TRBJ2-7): DTGVSQNPRHKITKRGQNVTFRCDPISEHNRLYWYRQTLGQGPEFLTYFQNEAQLEKSRLLSDRFSAERPKGSFSTLEIQRTEQGDSAMYLCASSLSLSTYEQYFGPGTRLTVT.

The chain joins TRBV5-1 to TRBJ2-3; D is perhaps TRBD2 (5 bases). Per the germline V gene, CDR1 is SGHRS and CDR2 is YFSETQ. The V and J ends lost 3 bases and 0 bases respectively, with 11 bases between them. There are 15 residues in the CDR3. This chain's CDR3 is CASSSEGRSTDTQYF. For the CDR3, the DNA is TGCGCCAGCAGCTCCGAGGGCCGAAGCACAGATACGCAGTATTTT.

For the CDR3, the DNA is TGTGCCAGCAGCGTGGGGCGGGGAGAGACCCAGTACTTC. This sequence encodes CASSVGRGETQYF. The genes are TRBV9 and TRBJ2-5, with D perhaps TRBD2 (6 bases). Trimming cost V 2 bases and J 4 bases, with 9 bases left between them. The CDR3 totals 13 residues. Per the germline V gene, CDR1 is SGDLS and CDR2 is YYNGEE.

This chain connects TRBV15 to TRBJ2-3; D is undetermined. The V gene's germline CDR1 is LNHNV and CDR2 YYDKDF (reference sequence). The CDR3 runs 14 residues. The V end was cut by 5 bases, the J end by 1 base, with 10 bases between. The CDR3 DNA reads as TGTGCCACCAGCCGATTAGAGGGCACAGATACGCAGTATTTT. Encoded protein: CATSRLEGTDTQYF.

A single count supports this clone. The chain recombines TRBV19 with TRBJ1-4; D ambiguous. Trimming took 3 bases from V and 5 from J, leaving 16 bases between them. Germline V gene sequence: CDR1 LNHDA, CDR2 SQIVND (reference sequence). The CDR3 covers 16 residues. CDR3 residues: CASSMILGGRNEKLFF. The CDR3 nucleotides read TGTGCCAGTAGTATGATTTTGGGAGGGAGAAATGAAAAACTGTTTTTT.

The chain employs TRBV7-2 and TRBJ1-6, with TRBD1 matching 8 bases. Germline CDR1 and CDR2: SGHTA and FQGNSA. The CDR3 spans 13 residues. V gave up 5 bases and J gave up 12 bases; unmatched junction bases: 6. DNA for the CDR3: TGTGCCAGCAGCCCCCGGGACAGGCTACCCCTCCACTTT. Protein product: CASSPRDRLPLHF.

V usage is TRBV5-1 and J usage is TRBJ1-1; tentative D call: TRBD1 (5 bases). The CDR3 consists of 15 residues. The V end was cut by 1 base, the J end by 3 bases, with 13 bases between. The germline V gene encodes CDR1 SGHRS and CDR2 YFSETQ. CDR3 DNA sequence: TGCGCCAGCAGCTTGTGGGCGGGAGGGGACACTGAAGCTTTCTTT. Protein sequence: CASSLWAGGDTEAFF.

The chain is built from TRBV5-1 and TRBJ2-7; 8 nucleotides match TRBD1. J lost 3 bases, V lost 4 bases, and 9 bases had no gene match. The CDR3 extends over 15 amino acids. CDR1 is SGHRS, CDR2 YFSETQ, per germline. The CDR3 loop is CASSDRTGIDYEQYF. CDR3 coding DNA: TGCGCCAGCAGCGACAGGACAGGGATTGACTACGAGCAGTACTTC.

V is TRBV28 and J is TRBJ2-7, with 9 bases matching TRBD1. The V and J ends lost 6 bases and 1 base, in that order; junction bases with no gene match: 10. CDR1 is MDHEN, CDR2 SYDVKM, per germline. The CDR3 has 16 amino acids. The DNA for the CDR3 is TGTGCCAGCAGCCCCGCGGACAGGGGAAAATCCTACGAGCAGTACTTC. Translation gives CASSPADRGKSYEQYF. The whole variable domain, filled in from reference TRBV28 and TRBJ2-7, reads DVKVTQSSRYLVKRTGEKVFLECVQDMDHENMFWYRQDPGLGLRLIYFSYDVKMKEKGDIPEGYSVSREKKERFSLILESASTNQTSMYLCASSPADRGKSYEQYFGPGTRLTVT.

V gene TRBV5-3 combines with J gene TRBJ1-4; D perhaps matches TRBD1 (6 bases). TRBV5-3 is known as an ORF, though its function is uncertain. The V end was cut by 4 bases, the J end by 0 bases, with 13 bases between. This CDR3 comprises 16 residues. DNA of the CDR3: TGTGCCAGAAGCCCCGTAGGGGGGGCAACTAATGAAAAACTGTTTTTT. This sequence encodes CARSPVGGATNEKLFF.

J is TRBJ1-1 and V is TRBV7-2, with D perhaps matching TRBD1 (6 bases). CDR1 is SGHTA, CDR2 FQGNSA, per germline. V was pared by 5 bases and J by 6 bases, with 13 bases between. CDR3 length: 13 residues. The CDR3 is CASSLRQVPEAFF. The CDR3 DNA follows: TGTGCCAGCAGCCTAAGACAGGTTCCTGAAGCTTTCTTT.

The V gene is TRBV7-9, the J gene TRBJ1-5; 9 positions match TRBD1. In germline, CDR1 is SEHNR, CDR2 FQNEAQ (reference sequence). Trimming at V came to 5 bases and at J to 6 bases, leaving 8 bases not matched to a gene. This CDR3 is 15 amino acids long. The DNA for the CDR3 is TGTGCCAGCAGCCAAGGGACAGGGCAGTTTCAGCCCCAGCATTTT. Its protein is CASSQGTGQFQPQHF.

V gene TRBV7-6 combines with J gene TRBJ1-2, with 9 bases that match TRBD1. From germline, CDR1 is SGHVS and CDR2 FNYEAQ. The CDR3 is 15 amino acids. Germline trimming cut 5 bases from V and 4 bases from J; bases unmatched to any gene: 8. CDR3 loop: CASSPQGDRVYGYTF. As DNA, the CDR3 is TGTGCCAGCAGCCCCCAGGGGGACAGGGTCTATGGCTACACCTTC. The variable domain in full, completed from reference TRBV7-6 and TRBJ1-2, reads GAGVSQSPRYKVTKRGQDVALRCDPISGHVSLYWYRQALGQGPEFLTYFNYEAQQDKSGLPNDRFSAERPEGSISTLTIQRTEQRDSAMYRCASSPQGDRVYGYTFGSGTRLTVV.

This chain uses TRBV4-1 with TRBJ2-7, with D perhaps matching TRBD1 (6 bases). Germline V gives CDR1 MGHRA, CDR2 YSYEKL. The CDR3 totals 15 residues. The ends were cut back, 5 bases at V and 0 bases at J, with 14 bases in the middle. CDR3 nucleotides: TGCGCCAGCAGCTCCGGCACAGGGAGCTCCTACGAGCAGTACTTC. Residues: CASSSGTGSSYEQYF.

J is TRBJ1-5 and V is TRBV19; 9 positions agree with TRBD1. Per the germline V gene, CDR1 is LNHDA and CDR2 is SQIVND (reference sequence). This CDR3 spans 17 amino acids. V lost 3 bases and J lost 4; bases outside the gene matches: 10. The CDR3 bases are TGTGCCAGTAGTATCGCCCCCAGACAGGGGGTAAATCAGCCCCAGCATTTT. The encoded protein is CASSIAPRQGVNQPQHF.

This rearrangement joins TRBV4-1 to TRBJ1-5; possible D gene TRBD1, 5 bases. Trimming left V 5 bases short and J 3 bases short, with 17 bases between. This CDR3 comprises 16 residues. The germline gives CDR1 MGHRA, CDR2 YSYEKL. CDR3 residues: CASSSTPGVDNQPQHF. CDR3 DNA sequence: TGCGCCAGCAGCTCCACCCCGGGGGTCGACAATCAGCCCCAGCATTTT.

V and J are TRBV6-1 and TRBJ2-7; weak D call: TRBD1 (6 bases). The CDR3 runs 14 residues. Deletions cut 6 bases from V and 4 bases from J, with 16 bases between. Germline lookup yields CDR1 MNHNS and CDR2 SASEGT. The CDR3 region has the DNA TGTGCCAGCAGGGACACGGGGACACATTACGAGCAGTACTTC. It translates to CASRDTGTHYEQYF.

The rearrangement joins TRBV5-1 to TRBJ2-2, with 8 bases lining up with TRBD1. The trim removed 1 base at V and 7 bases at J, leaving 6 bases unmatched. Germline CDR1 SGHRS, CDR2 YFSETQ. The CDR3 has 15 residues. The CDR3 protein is CASSLPQGAGGELFF. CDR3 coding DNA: TGCGCCAGCAGCTTGCCCCAGGGGGCCGGCGGGGAGCTGTTTTTT. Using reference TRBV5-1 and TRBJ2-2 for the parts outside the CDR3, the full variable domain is KAGVTQTPRYLIKTRGQQVTLSCSPISGHRSVSWYQQTPGQGLQFLFEYFSETQRNKGNFPGRFSGRQFSNSRSEMNVSTLELGDSALYLCASSLPQGAGGELFFGEGSRLTVL.

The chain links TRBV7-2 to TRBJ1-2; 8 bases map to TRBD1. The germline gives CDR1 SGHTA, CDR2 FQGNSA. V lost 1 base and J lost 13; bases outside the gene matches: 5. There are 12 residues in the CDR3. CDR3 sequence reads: CASSLEDRVSTF. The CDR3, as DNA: TGTGCCAGCAGCTTAGAGGACAGGGTCTCCACCTTC.

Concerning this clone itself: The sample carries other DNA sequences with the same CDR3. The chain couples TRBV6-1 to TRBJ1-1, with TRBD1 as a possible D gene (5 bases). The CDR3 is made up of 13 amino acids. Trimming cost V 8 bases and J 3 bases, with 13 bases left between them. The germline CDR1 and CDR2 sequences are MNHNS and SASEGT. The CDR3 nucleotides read TGTGCCAGCCCCTCCGACAGTGACACTGAAGCTTTCTTT. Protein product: CASPSDSDTEAFF.

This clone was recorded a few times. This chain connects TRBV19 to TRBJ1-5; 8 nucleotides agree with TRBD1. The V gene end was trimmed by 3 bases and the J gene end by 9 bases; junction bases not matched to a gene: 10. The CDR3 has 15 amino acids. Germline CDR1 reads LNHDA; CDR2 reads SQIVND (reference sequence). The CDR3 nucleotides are TGTGCCAGTAGTATGACAGGGGCCCCGCCAGGGCCCCAGCATTTT. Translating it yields CASSMTGAPPGPQHF.

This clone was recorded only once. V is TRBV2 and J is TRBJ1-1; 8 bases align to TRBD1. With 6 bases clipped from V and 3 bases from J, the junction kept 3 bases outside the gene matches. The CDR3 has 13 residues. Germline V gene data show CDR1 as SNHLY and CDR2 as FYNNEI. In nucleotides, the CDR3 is TGTGCCAGCAGGGGACAGGCCCACACTGAAGCTTTCTTT. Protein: CASRGQAHTEAFF.

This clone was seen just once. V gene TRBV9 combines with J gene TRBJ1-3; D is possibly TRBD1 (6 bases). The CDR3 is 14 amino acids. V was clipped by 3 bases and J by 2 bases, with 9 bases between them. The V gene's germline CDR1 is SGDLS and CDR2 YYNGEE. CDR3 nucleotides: TGTGCCAGCAGCGCACAGGGAGCTGGAAACACCATATATTTT. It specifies CASSAQGAGNTIYF.